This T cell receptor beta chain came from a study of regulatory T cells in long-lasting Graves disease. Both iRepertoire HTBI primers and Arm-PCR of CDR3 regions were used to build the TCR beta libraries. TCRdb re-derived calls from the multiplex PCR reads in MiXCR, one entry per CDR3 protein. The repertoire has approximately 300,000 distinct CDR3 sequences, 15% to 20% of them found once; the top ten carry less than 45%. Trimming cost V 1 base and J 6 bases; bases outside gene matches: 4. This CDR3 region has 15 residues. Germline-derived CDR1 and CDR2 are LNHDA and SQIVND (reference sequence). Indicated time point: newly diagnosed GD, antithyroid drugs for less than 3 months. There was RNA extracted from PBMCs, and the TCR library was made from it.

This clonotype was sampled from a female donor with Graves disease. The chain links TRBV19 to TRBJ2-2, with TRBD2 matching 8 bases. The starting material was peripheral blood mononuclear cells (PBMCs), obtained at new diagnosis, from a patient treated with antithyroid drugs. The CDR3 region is CASSIAGGVSGELFF. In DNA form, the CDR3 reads TGTGCCAGTAGTATAGCGGGAGGGGTATCCGGGGAGCTGTTTTTT.